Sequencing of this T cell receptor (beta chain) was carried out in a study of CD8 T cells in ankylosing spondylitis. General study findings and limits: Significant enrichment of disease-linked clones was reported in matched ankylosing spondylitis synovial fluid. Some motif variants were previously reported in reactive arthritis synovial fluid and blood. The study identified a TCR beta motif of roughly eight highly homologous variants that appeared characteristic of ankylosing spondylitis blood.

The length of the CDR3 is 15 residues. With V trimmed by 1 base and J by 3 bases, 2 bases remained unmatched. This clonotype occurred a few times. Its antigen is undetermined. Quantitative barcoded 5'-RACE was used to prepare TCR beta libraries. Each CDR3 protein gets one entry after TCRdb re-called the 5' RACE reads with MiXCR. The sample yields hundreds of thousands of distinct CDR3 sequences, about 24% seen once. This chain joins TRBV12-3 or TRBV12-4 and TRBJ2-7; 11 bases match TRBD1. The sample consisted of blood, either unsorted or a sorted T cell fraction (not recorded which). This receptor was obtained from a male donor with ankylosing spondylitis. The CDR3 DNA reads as TGTGCCAGCAGTTTAGGGGGACAGGGGGTCTACGAGCAGTACGTC. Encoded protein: CASSLGGQGVYEQYV.